Each of the 9 T cell receptor beta chains below was sequenced from the same sample in a study of blood T cell repertoires in COVID-19. Produced via immunoSEQ multiplex PCR; TCRdb's table is partial and in-frame only. The sample holds 120,000 or so clones; roughly 80% are singletons and the top ten take roughly 2.6%. Sample: peripheral blood. The source of these receptors is a man in his fifties or sixties with acute or convalescent COVID-19.

This sequence joins TRBV4-1 and TRBJ2-7, with 7 bases that match TRBD1. The CDR3 extends over 16 amino acids. The ends lost 5 bases at V and 3 bases at J; junction bases unmatched: 13. Germline loops: CDR1 MGHRA, CDR2 YSYEKL. DNA for the CDR3: TGCGCCAGCAGCTTCAGATCATCGGACAGGATCTACGAGCAGTACTTC. Its translation is CASSFRSSDRIYEQYF.

The chain recombines TRBV6-1 with TRBJ1-2, with 7 bases that match TRBD1. The V gene's germline CDR1 is MNHNS and CDR2 SASEGT. This CDR3 has 14 residues. Germline trimming cut 3 bases from V and 11 bases from J; bases unmatched to any gene: 12. The CDR3 region has the DNA TGTGCCAGCAGTGACGTATCGGGACAGCTATCATACACCTTC. It translates to CASSDVSGQLSYTF.

The chain couples TRBV27 to TRBJ1-4; 7 positions agree with TRBD1. CDR1 and CDR2 (germline): MNHEY, SMNVEV (reference sequence). This CDR3 region has 16 residues. J lost 10 bases, V lost 5 bases, and 16 bases had no gene match. Written as DNA, the CDR3 is TGTGCCAGCAGTCGGGACCTGACAGGGTCGTACGCAAAACTGTTTTTT. This sequence encodes CASSRDLTGSYAKLFF.

The chain joins TRBV20-1 to TRBJ1-2; D call uncertain. The CDR3 extends over 13 amino acids. Trimming pared 3 bases from V and 4 bases from J, leaving 12 bases between. Germline-derived CDR1 and CDR2 are DFQATT and SNEGSKA (reference sequence). The CDR3 nucleotides are TGCAGTGCTAGTGAGACGGGAATCTATGGCTACACCTTC. Encoded protein: CSASETGIYGYTF.

The rearrangement links TRBV5-8 to TRBJ1-2, with D maybe TRBD1 (6 bases). Per germline, CDR1 SGHTS and CDR2 YDEGEE. V was shortened by 2 bases and J by 4 bases, with 15 bases between the two germline ends. This CDR3 comprises 15 residues. The CDR3 loop reads CASSFTGTSSYGYTF. The CDR3 nucleotides are TGTGCCAGCAGCTTTACCGGGACATCTTCCTATGGCTACACCTTC.

The chain uses TRBV5-1 and TRBJ2-5, with TRBD2 matching 11 bases. From germline, CDR1 is SGHRS and CDR2 YFSETQ. CDR3 length: 14 amino acids. V dropped 4 bases and J dropped 5; count of bases not matched to a gene: 4. The CDR3 DNA reads as TGCGCCAGCAGCCCGACTAGCGGGACGGAGACCCAGTACTTC. This translates into CASSPTSGTETQYF.

V and J are TRBV13 and TRBJ2-7; the D is unclear. Germline CDR1 PRHDT, CDR2 FYEKMQ (reference sequence). V lost 2 bases and J 1 base, leaving 6 bases between the germline ends. CDR3 length: 13 amino acids. The CDR3 DNA reads as TGTGCCAGCAGCTTAAGCGATTCCTACGAGCAGTACTTC. Translating gives CASSLSDSYEQYF.

The V gene is TRBV27, the J gene TRBJ2-7; 9 nucleotides match TRBD1. This CDR3 contains 15 residues. CDR1 MNHEY and CDR2 SMNVEV come from the germline V gene (reference sequence). V shed 5 bases and J 6 bases; nucleotides not matched to a gene: 11. The DNA for the CDR3 is TGTGCCAGCAGTCCGCGGACAGGGGATCTCCGCGAGCAGTACTTC. It specifies CASSPRTGDLREQYF.

The CDR3 spells CASSFSRQGVWQPQHF. The CDR3 nucleotides read TGTGCCAGCAGCTTTAGCCGACAGGGTGTGTGGCAGCCCCAGCATTTT. The V call is TRBV7-9, the J call TRBJ1-5; TRBD1 aligns across 7 bases. Germline V gene sequence: CDR1 SEHNR, CDR2 FQNEAQ (reference sequence). Trimming at V came to 3 bases and at J to 7 bases, leaving 12 bases not matched to a gene. The CDR3 loop spans 16 amino acids.